One sample yielded the 26 T cell receptor beta chains listed below, sequenced in a study of blood T cells in healthy people across ages. Then a second PCR, running about 6 to 12 cycles, was carried out with a sample-barcoded 5' primer and a J-beta primer mix. TCRdb reprocessed the 5' RACE reads with MiXCR, giving one entry per CDR3 protein. The sample shows 1.5 million to 2 million distinct CDR3 sequences, 35% to 50% of them seen only once. The material sequenced was blood. These receptors were taken from a human donor in good health.

The genes are TRBV7-9 and TRBJ1-1; no reliable D call. Trimming cost V 2 bases and J 2 bases, with 12 bases left between them. Germline-derived CDR1 and CDR2 are SEHNR and FQNEAQ (reference sequence). The CDR3 runs 15 residues. CDR3 protein: CASSLSAQPNTEAFF. As DNA, the CDR3 is TGTGCCAGCAGCTTATCGGCCCAACCCAACACTGAAGCTTTCTTT.

The CDR3 DNA is TGTGCCAGCAGCCTAACCCCGAGGGCTAGCGGGGAATACGAGCAGTACTTC. Encoded protein: CASSLTPRASGEYEQYF. The V and J genes are TRBV6-1 and TRBJ2-7, with TRBD2 matching over 9 bases. V lost 6 bases to trimming and J lost 4 bases; unmatched junction nucleotides: 16. The germline gives CDR1 MNHNS, CDR2 SASEGT. CDR3 length equals 17 residues.

Details on this clonotype: Likely a read error: the CDR3 ends without its conserved phenylalanine or tryptophan. The rearrangement joins TRBV9 to TRBJ1-5; D possibly corresponds to TRBD1 (5 bases). The CDR3 is 14 residues long. V lost 4 bases, J lost 2 bases, and 10 bases lay in between. Germline loops: CDR1 SGDLS, CDR2 YYNGEE. The CDR3 DNA follows: TGTGCCAGCAGCTCCGGACACGGCAATCAGCCCCAGCATTCT. This gives the protein CASSSGHGNQPQHS.

This chain connects TRBV6-5 to TRBJ2-3; 8 bases map to TRBD2. J was trimmed by 7 bases and V by 8 bases; bases with no gene match: 14. The CDR3 contains 15 residues. Germline assignment: CDR1 MNHEY and CDR2 SVGAGI. This CDR3 is CASGQGLGFENTQYF. In nucleotides, the CDR3 is TGTGCCAGCGGTCAGGGACTAGGCTTTGAGAATACGCAGTATTTT.

This clonotype has only a few counts. The chain employs TRBV9 and TRBJ2-1; D is unclear. Germline loops: CDR1 SGDLS, CDR2 YYNGEE. With 2 bases removed from V and 8 bases from J, the gap between germline ends came to 11 bases. The CDR3 length is 13 residues. The CDR3 DNA is TGTGCCAGCAGCGTCCAGTTATTCGATGAGCAGTTCTTC. Translation gives CASSVQLFDEQFF.

CDR3 DNA sequence: TGCAGCGTTGTCAGGGACTTGGAGACCCAGTACTTC. It is translated as CSVVRDLETQYF. The rearrangement uses TRBV29-1 and TRBJ2-5, with D tentatively TRBD2 (6 bases). This CDR3 comprises 12 residues. V lost 4 bases and J 5 bases, leaving 11 bases between the germline ends. The V gene's germline CDR1 is SQVTM and CDR2 ANQGSEA. The full variable domain, with the rest looked up from reference TRBV29-1 and TRBJ2-5, is SAVISQKPSRDICQRGTSLTIQCQVDSQVTMMFWYRQQPGQSLTLIATANQGSEATYESGFVIDKFPISRPNLTFSTLTVSNMSPEDSSIYLCSVVRDLETQYFGPGTRLLVL.

V and J are TRBV3-1 and TRBJ2-5; D tentatively fits TRBD1 or TRBD2 (5 bases each). V was shortened by 4 bases and J by 5 bases, with 14 bases between the two germline ends. Germline lookup yields CDR1 LGHDT and CDR2 YNNKEL (reference sequence). The CDR3 contains 14 residues. CDR3 region: CASSPARGGETQYF. The CDR3 coding sequence is TGTGCCAGCAGCCCGGCTCGGGGCGGGGAGACCCAGTACTTC.

In its sample, this clonotype was seen many times. The genes are TRBV10-3 and TRBJ2-4; D perhaps matches TRBD1 (5 bases). V was shortened by 8 bases and J by 7 bases, with 12 bases between the two germline ends. The CDR3 extends over 12 amino acids. Per the germline V gene, CDR1 is ENHRY and CDR2 is SYGVKD. CDR3 sequence reads: CAIGASRNIQYF. For the CDR3, the DNA is TGTGCCATCGGGGCTAGTCGGAACATTCAGTACTTC.

The rearrangement links TRBV6-6 to TRBJ1-4; D unresolved. There are 12 residues in the CDR3. Per germline, CDR1 MNHNY and CDR2 SVGAGI (reference sequence). V dropped 6 bases and J dropped 8 bases, with 10 bases sitting between them. DNA for the CDR3: TGTGCCAGCAGCCCCGTGGGGGAAAAACTGTTTTTT. Its protein product is CASSPVGEKLFF.

On this clonotype: This may be a read error: a much more frequent sequence differs by one nucleotide. This chain's CDR3 is CASRVPGQGTQYF. The CDR3 region has the DNA TGTGCCAGCAGGGTTCCGGGCCAAGGGACCCAGTACTTC. V is TRBV28 and J is TRBJ2-5, with D unresolved. CDR1 is MDHEN, CDR2 SYDVKM, per germline. The CDR3 covers 13 residues.

There are a few counts of this clonotype. This chain connects TRBV6-2 or TRBV6-3 to TRBJ2-7; D is ambiguous. CDR3 length: 12 amino acids. CDR1 MNHEY and CDR2 SVGEGT come from the germline V gene. The ends were cut back, 3 bases at V and 3 bases at J, with 6 bases in the middle. The CDR3 DNA follows: TGTGCCAGCAGTTATAACTTCTACGAGCAGTACTTC. This codes for CASSYNFYEQYF.

CDR3 nucleotide sequence: TGCGCCAGCAGCCAAGATTACAGGGGGGACTATGGCTACACCTTC. This translates into CASSQDYRGDYGYTF. The rearrangement links TRBV4-3 to TRBJ1-2, with TRBD1 identical over 8 bases. The ends lost 0 bases at V and 3 bases at J; junction bases unmatched: 3. The germline gives CDR1 LGHNA, CDR2 YSLEER. This CDR3 region has 15 residues.

This clonotype appeared a few times. The genes are TRBV11-2 and TRBJ2-7, with D possibly matching TRBD1 (5 bases). The CDR3 loop spans 12 amino acids. Deletions cut 6 bases from V and 3 bases from J, with 9 bases between. Germline-derived CDR1 and CDR2 are SGHAT and FQNNGV. CDR3 in DNA: TGTGCCAGCAGAGGGGCGGACTACGAGCAGTACTTC. It yields the protein CASRGADYEQYF.

V and J are TRBV5-1 and TRBJ1-2, with D perhaps matching TRBD1 (5 bases). CDR3 length: 13 amino acids. Trimming left V 0 bases short and J 5 bases short, with 8 bases between. Per germline, CDR1 SGHRS and CDR2 YFSETQ. In DNA, the CDR3 is TGCGCCAGCAGCTTGGCGACAGAATATGGCTACACCTTC. It specifies CASSLATEYGYTF.

This clonotype showed up many times. The rearrangement links TRBV29-1 to TRBJ2-3; D is tentatively TRBD1 or TRBD2 (6 bases each). The CDR3 sequence is 15 residues long. CDR1 is SQVTM, CDR2 ANQGSEA, per germline. The V gene lost 6 bases and the J gene lost 4 bases, with 20 bases spanning the gap. The CDR3 DNA sequence: TGCAGCGTGGATGGTGTGGGGGGCGAACCAGATACGCAGTATTTT. It specifies CSVDGVGGEPDTQYF.

This chain connects TRBV5-1 to TRBJ2-5; D not certain. Germline-derived CDR1 and CDR2 are SGHRS and YFSETQ. The CDR3 runs to 15 residues. V lost 5 bases and J lost 4, with 18 bases in between. The CDR3 sequence: CASSQLSQGRETQYF. The CDR3 DNA reads TGCGCCAGCAGTCAACTATCTCAAGGACGAGAGACCCAGTACTTC.

This CDR3 is CASSKDRGNTGELFF. The CDR3 DNA reads TGTGCCAGCAGCAAGGACAGGGGCAACACCGGGGAGCTGTTTTTT. This rearrangement joins TRBV7-2 to TRBJ2-2, with 9 bases that match TRBD1. This CDR3 has 15 amino acids. V lost 5 bases, J lost 2 bases, and 3 bases stayed unmatched. Germline loops: CDR1 SGHTA, CDR2 FQGNSA.

The table lists this clonotype with a few counts. The genes are TRBV5-1 and TRBJ2-1; the D is unclear. The CDR3 runs 15 residues. CDR1 SGHRS and CDR2 YFSETQ come from the germline V gene. V lost 4 bases to trimming and J lost 5 bases, with 16 bases between them. Here the CDR3 reads CASSIGLRSNNEQFF. The CDR3 coding sequence is TGCGCCAGCAGCATCGGCCTGCGTTCTAACAATGAGCAGTTCTTC.

The chain combines TRBV27 with TRBJ2-5; TRBD1 matches at 9 bases. The end of the DNA is better explained by TRBJ2-7, so the J call may be wrong. CDR1 and CDR2 from the germline V gene are MNHEY and SMNVEV (reference sequence). The CDR3 contains 16 residues. The CDR3 bases are TGTGCCAGCACCCTGGGGGGACAGGGTGTTCACGACGAGCAGTACTTC. The encoded protein is CASTLGGQGVHDEQYF.

The rearrangement joins TRBV7-9 to TRBJ1-2; 9 nucleotides match TRBD1. The CDR3 totals 14 residues. Trimming took 5 bases from V and 7 from J; bases not matched to a gene: 8. From germline, CDR1 is SEHNR and CDR2 FQNEAQ (reference sequence). CDR3 residues: CASSLITGGSGYTF. The CDR3 nucleotides are TGTGCCAGCAGCCTTATCACAGGGGGCTCTGGCTACACCTTC.

J is TRBJ2-7 and V is TRBV20-1; possibly TRBD1 for D (5 bases). The germline V gene encodes CDR1 DFQATT and CDR2 SNEGSKA (reference sequence). V was pared by 5 bases and J by 7 bases, with 24 bases between. The CDR3 extends over 15 amino acids. The CDR3 region is CSAYTPGKEPGEQYF. DNA for the CDR3: TGCAGTGCTTATACCCCAGGCAAGGAGCCAGGGGAGCAGTACTTC.

As regards this clonotype: The germline gene is not matched at one end of the junction; a read error may be the cause. J is TRBJ2-3 and V is TRBV10-3, with TRBD2 identical over 9 bases. The CDR3 is 14 residues long. CDR1 is ENHRY, CDR2 SYGVKD, per germline. CDR3 sequence: CAIRTSGSTDTQYF. The CDR3 bases are TGCGCCATCAGAACTAGCGGGAGCACAGATACGCAGTATTTT.

Only a few counts were recorded for this clonotype. The junction and the germline gene differ at one end; a read error may be behind it. This sequence joins TRBV20-1 and TRBJ1-2; TRBD1 aligns across 7 bases. This CDR3 is 16 amino acids long. In germline, CDR1 is DFQATT, CDR2 SNEGSKA (reference sequence). This chain's CDR3 is CSAREFTGDWNYGYTF. DNA of the CDR3: TGCAGTGCTCGAGAATTCACAGGGGATTGGAACTATGGCTACACCTTC.

V and J are TRBV20-1 and TRBJ2-7, with D possibly being TRBD1 or TRBD2 (5 bases each). The V and J ends lost 0 bases and 0 bases respectively, with 15 bases between them. CDR3 length equals 16 residues. The V gene's germline CDR1 is DFQATT and CDR2 SNEGSKA (reference sequence). CDR3 nucleotides: TGCAGTGCTAGAGATATTGAGGGGATCACCTCCTACGAGCAGTACTTC. It specifies CSARDIEGITSYEQYF.

Note on this clonotype: A junction boundary mismatches the germline segment, possibly from a read error. The V and J genes are TRBV4-1 and TRBJ1-1; no firm D call. The CDR3 runs 14 residues. CDR1 is MGHRA, CDR2 YSYEKL, per germline. The CDR3 sequence is CAGSHPGEGTEAFF. The DNA of the CDR3 is TGCGCCGGCAGCCACCCTGGGGAGGGCACTGAAGCTTTCTTT.

The chain recombines TRBV5-1 with TRBJ1-2; D may be TRBD1 (5 bases). The germline V gene has CDR1 SGHRS and CDR2 YFSETQ. CDR3 length: 14 residues. The V end lost 0 bases, the J end lost 4 bases, and 10 bases lay between the germline ends. The CDR3 spells CASSLGLGPYGYTF. In DNA, the CDR3 is TGCGCCAGCAGCTTGGGGTTGGGACCCTATGGCTACACCTTC.